This T cell receptor (beta chain) was sequenced for a study of cytomegalovirus exposure and HLA in healthy donors. Across the study: The 90 to 150 validation repertoires matched the 666 first-cohort repertoires in platform, a later analysis reported. Study findings and constraints: The study designated fewer than 200 TCR beta chains cytomegalovirus-associated. Rare TCR sequences dominated, though some public TCRs recurred in many donors. That first-cohort TCR clusters tended to co-occur in the 95 to 150 validation repertoires was found in a later analysis.

Sequencing was performed with immunoSEQ multiplex PCR; in TCRdb, only in-frame clones are kept and a portion is missing. The table includes tens of thousands of clones, roughly 90% detected once. Germline V lookup: CDR1 SGHAT, CDR2 FQDESV (reference sequence). The CDR3 is made up of 15 amino acids. The J segment lost 4 bases and the V segment lost 6 bases, leaving 9 bases of the junction unmatched. As for this clone: The target antigen is unknown.

V gene TRBV11-1 combines with J gene TRBJ2-5, with 9 bases matching TRBD1. The origin of this receptor is a man younger than 40 in good health and CMV-seronegative. Sequenced: PBMCs. The CDR3 sequence is CASRTTGGRGETQYF. The CDR3 DNA reads as TGTGCCAGCAGAACTACAGGGGGCAGGGGAGAGACCCAGTACTTC.